Here is one TCR beta chain with its context. Its matching antigen is unknown. The data stem from a study of shared clonotypes between healthy human individuals. Broader study findings: Some naive CD4 clonotypes, about 5%, turned up in common across a handful of donors.

As defined, naive CD8 cells were CD45RO-negative and positively selected for CCR7, with terminally differentiated effector memory CD45RA+ cells excluded. All donors were healthy HIV-negative adults lacking recent acute infections or vaccinations. Germline V lookup: CDR1 PRHDT, CDR2 FYEKMQ (reference sequence). V lost 4 bases and J lost 0, with 8 bases in between. The CDR3 runs to 14 residues. Original analysis: Junction-only immunoSEQ sequences carried no quality scores, so filtering differed. Assay used: immunoSEQ multiplex PCR; TCRdb lists only in-frame clones, some missing. V, J and clone size are taken as reported in that table, and D and trimming were inferred from the DNA itself. The repertoire has millions of clones, just under 95% of them found once; the top ten carry roughly 1%.

The sequencing sample was made of naive CD8+ T cells sorted from blood. The V call is TRBV13, the J call TRBJ2-3, with D possibly TRBD1 on 6 matching bases. The clonotype originates from a man aged 18 to 35 in good health. The CDR3 reads CASSWDISTDTQYF. Written as DNA, the CDR3 is TGTGCCAGCAGCTGGGACATTAGCACAGATACGCAGTATTTT.